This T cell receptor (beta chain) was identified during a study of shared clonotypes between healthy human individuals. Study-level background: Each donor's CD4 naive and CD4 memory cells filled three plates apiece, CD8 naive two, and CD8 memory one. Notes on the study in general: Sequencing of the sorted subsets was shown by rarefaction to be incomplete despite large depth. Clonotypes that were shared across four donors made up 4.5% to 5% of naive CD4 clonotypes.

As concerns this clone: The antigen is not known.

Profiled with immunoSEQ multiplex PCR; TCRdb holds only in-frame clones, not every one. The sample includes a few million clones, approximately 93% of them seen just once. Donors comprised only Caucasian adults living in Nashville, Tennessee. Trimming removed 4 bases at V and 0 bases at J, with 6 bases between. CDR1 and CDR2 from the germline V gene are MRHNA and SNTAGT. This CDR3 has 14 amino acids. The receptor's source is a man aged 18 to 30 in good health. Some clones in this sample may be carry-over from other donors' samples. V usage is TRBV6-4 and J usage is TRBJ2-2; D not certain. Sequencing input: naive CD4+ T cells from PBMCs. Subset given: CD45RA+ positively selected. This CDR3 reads CASSARPNTGELFF. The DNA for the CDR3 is TGTGCCAGCAGTGCAAGACCGAACACCGGGGAGCTGTTTTTT.